Given below is one T cell receptor (beta chain) in context. What this receptor recognizes is not known. Base quality data are lacking; no much larger clone is found one base away. This entry belongs to a study of blood T cell repertoires in COVID-19 (TCRdb year 2020). Regarding the research as a whole: Collaborator samples came from the United States, Italy and Spain and covered acute and convalescent phases of COVID-19. The samples were drawn from the first 160 participants of the ongoing ImmuneRACE study and from more than 1,000 subjects provided by 6 global collaborators. The material from the prospective study consisted of cDNA or gDNA derived from T cells, B-cell-depleted T cells, or PBMCs. A de-identified subject ID, COVID-19 status, age in years and sex were almost always included in the sample metadata. Where HLA class I and class II types were available, the types were taken from metadata supplied by the sample provider, not from assay-based typing. The repertoires were made available in a free public database intended to serve as a resource for research on the immune response to SARS-CoV-2. Deeply sampled blood TCRbeta repertoires from subjects exposed to, actively infected with, or recovered from COVID-19 were included in the dataset.

TCRbeta CDR3 regions were amplified from genomic DNA by means of the immunoSEQ Assay, a bias-controlled multiplex PCR. The authors' analysis ran thus. Within the assay, amplification of reference gene primers was used to estimate how many nucleated cells each sample contained. To quantify the absolute abundance of each unique TCRbeta CDR3 rearrangement, sequence reads were collapsed and filtered. Productive Simpson clonality was computed per sample as the square root of Simpson's diversity index over productive rearrangements. TCRdb took over this immuneACCESS table, retaining in-frame rearrangements with V and J assigned. Such tables are incomplete; in checked studies, under half of the missing clones stem from an unresolved V gene, and the remainder is unexplained. The V and J calls and clone size come from that table; D and trimming were worked out from the DNA. The sample profile shows about 300,000 clones; 85% to 90% of them were found once. In total, the top ten clones hold over 3.5% of the sample.

The paper as a whole reports these results and caveats: The amount of clinical and demographic metadata varied by source and participant and was provided uncurated.

From cysteine to phenylalanine, the CDR3 is 13 amino acids long. Just the 39-base CDR3 DNA is kept, in frame starting at base 1. CDR1 and CDR2 are read off the germline V gene as SGHRS and YFSETQ. V is pruned by 0 bases and J by 3 bases, leaving 0 bases of the junction without a gene match. Enrolling through a virtual design, the prospective study's participants ranged in age from roughly 18 to 100 years and lived across roughly 23 United States geographic areas. In the prospective study, participants were assigned to cohorts based on the clinical history participants reported in a screening survey and a study questionnaire. Recovered participants in ImmuneRACE Cohort 3 were defined by two consecutive negative NP/OP PCR tests, clearance by a healthcare professional, or resolution of symptoms. Each participant in the prospective study had whole blood, serum and a nasopharyngeal or oropharyngeal swab collected by mobile phlebotomists. Prospective study participants could optionally give additional blood draws and questionnaires over a roughly 2-month period. Before DNA extraction, blood samples from the prospective study were shipped at room temperature or frozen.

The sequence was obtained from a man aged 30 to 39 who had recovered from COVID-19. The chain uses TRBV5-1 and TRBJ2-7, with 7 middle bases fitting TRBD2. Sequences were obtained from PBMCs or T cells enriched from blood (not recorded which). The nucleotide sequence is TGCGCCAGCAGCTTGGCTAGCGGCTACGAGCAGTACTTC. It is translated as CASSLASGYEQYF.